These 32 T cell receptor beta chains were sequenced from one sample in a study of blood T cell repertoires in COVID-19. Libraries were prepared by immunoSEQ multiplex PCR; TCRdb keeps only in-frame clonotypes and omits some of them. The sample includes about 71,000 clones, roughly 85% of them seen just once. Material for sequencing was peripheral blood. The receptors originated from a man at least 80 years old with acute or convalescent COVID-19.

J is TRBJ1-5 and V is TRBV7-8; 7 nucleotides match TRBD1. Trimming took 5 bases from V and 0 from J; bases not matched to a gene: 7. The CDR3 totals 16 residues. CDR1 SGHVS and CDR2 FQNEAQ come from the germline V gene. CDR3 residues: CASSTGQVYSNQPQHF. CDR3 nucleotide sequence: TGTGCCAGCAGCACCGGACAGGTCTATAGCAATCAGCCCCAGCATTTT.

The CDR3 DNA follows: TGCGCCAGCAGCCAAGAGTCTCCGGGGACAGGGAACACCGGGGAGCTGTTTTTT. As protein: CASSQESPGTGNTGELFF. The J gene is TRBJ2-2, the V gene TRBV4-3, with TRBD1 matching 8 bases. CDR1 is LGHNA and CDR2 is YSLEER in the germline V gene. The V and J ends lost 0 bases and 1 base, in that order; junction bases with no gene match: 7. There are 18 residues in the CDR3.

This clone appeared a few times. V is TRBV5-1 and J is TRBJ2-2; D is perhaps TRBD1 (6 bases). This CDR3 has 18 amino acids. With 2 bases removed from V and 3 bases from J, the gap between germline ends came to 20 bases. Germline assignment: CDR1 SGHRS and CDR2 YFSETQ. The CDR3 region is CASSLTLTGRSDTGELFF. The CDR3 DNA reads as TGCGCCAGCAGCTTAACCCTTACAGGGCGATCGGACACCGGGGAGCTGTTTTTT.

The J gene is TRBJ2-5, the V gene TRBV29-1; 9 nucleotides line up with TRBD1. The CDR3 totals 13 residues. Germline V gene data show CDR1 as SQVTM and CDR2 as ANQGSEA. Trimming took 7 bases from V and 4 from J; bases not matched to a gene: 7. For the CDR3, the DNA is TGCAGCGCCTCCGGGACAGGGTTAGAGACCCAGTACTTC. The encoded protein is CSASGTGLETQYF.

The chain employs TRBV10-1 and TRBJ1-1; the D gene is possibly TRBD1 (5 bases). CDR1 and CDR2 (germline): WNHNN, SYGVQD (reference sequence). This CDR3 has 14 amino acids. Trimming pared 6 bases from V and 1 base from J, leaving 12 bases between. The CDR3 spells CASSSAGWNTEAFF. The CDR3 nucleotides are TGCGCCAGCAGCTCCGCAGGGTGGAACACTGAAGCTTTCTTT.

The gene calls are TRBV5-4 and TRBJ2-5; 7 bases match TRBD1. The trim removed 4 bases at V and 5 bases at J, leaving 5 bases unmatched. The CDR3 has 13 amino acids. CDR1 and CDR2 (germline): SGHNT, YYREEE (reference sequence). In DNA form, the CDR3 reads TGTGCCAGCAGCGTAGACAGGGCGGAGACCCAGTACTTC. This translates into CASSVDRAETQYF.

The rearrangement uses TRBV6-5 and TRBJ2-5; TRBD1 agrees at 10 bases. Germline V lookup: CDR1 MNHEY, CDR2 SVGAGI. The CDR3 is made up of 13 amino acids. Unmatched junction bases numbered 2, after V lost 5 bases and J lost 5 bases. CDR3 amino acids: CASSQGQGETQYF. The DNA of the CDR3 is TGTGCCAGCAGTCAGGGACAGGGGGAGACCCAGTACTTC.

Of note for this clone: In the same sample, other DNA sequences code for this CDR3. The chain carries TRBV7-2 and TRBJ2-7; 7 nucleotides line up with TRBD1. This CDR3 has 13 amino acids. V shed 1 base and J 3 bases; nucleotides not matched to a gene: 0. The germline V gene encodes CDR1 SGHTA and CDR2 FQGNSA. The CDR3, as DNA: TGTGCCAGCAGCTTAGGGGACAGCTACGAGCAGTACTTC. Amino acid sequence: CASSLGDSYEQYF.

The CDR3 DNA sequence: TGTGCCAGCAGCTTGACTAGACAAGAGACCCAGTACTTC. Its translation is CASSLTRQETQYF. The chain combines TRBV7-7 with TRBJ2-5; perhaps TRBD2 as D (6 bases). The CDR3 is made up of 13 amino acids. Germline lookup yields CDR1 SSHAT and CDR2 FNYEAQ (reference sequence). V dropped 3 bases and J dropped 2 bases, with 7 bases sitting between them. The entire variable domain, with the rest obtained from reference TRBV7-7 and TRBJ2-5, is as follows: GAGVSQSPRYKVTKRGQDVTLRCDPISSHATLYWYQQALGQGPEFLTYFNYEAQPDKSGLPSDRFSAERPEGSISTLTIQRTEQRDSAMYRCASSLTRQETQYFGPGTRLLVL.

V usage is TRBV6-2 or TRBV6-3 and J usage is TRBJ2-5; tentative D call: TRBD1 (8 bases). Deletions cut 5 bases from V and 2 bases from J, with 12 bases between. Germline CDR1 reads MNHEY; CDR2 reads SVGEGT. This CDR3 contains 14 residues. The CDR3 nucleotides read TGTGCCAGCAGTAAACAGGGGGGGCAAGAGACCCAGTACTTC. Translated: CASSKQGGQETQYF.

The chain recombines TRBV19 with TRBJ1-5; no definite D call. The CDR3 sequence is 15 residues long. Trimming left V 3 bases short and J 5 bases short, with 14 bases between. Per germline, CDR1 LNHDA and CDR2 SQIVND (reference sequence). The CDR3: CASSIGLGRDQPQHF. The CDR3 coding sequence is TGTGCCAGTAGTATTGGGCTGGGGAGGGATCAGCCCCAGCATTTT.

This clone was picked up a small number of times. V usage is TRBV6-5 and J usage is TRBJ2-2; no definite D call. The ends were cut back, 4 bases at V and 5 bases at J, with 5 bases in the middle. The germline gives CDR1 MNHEY, CDR2 SVGAGI. The length of the CDR3 is 12 residues. In DNA, the CDR3 is TGTGCCAGCAGTTTTGTAACCGGGGAGCTGTTTTTT. Translation: CASSFVTGELFF.

The chain has TRBV7-9 and TRBJ2-6; perhaps TRBD1 as D (6 bases). Germline V gene lookup returns CDR1 SEHNR and CDR2 FQNEAQ (reference sequence). The V end was cut by 1 base, the J end by 2 bases, with 6 bases between. The CDR3 totals 15 residues. The CDR3 region has the DNA TGTGCCAGCAGCTTAGAGGGGGCTGGGGCCAACGTCCTGACTTTC. This encodes CASSLEGAGANVLTF.

V usage is TRBV27 and J usage is TRBJ2-5; TRBD2 aligns across 8 bases. After removal of 5 bases from V and 4 bases from J, the junction contained 0 bases not matched to a gene. This CDR3 comprises 12 residues. Germline CDR1 reads MNHEY; CDR2 reads SMNVEV (reference sequence). This CDR3 reads CASSGTRETQYF. The CDR3 DNA is TGTGCCAGCAGTGGGACTAGAGAGACCCAGTACTTC.

The rearrangement joins TRBV7-2 to TRBJ1-1, with 8 bases matching TRBD1. CDR3 size: 17 residues. Germline loops: CDR1 SGHTA, CDR2 FQGNSA. J lost 1 base, V lost 1 base, and 8 bases had no gene match. CDR3 DNA: TGTGCCAGCAGCTTAGGGACAGGGATTTTGGGGAACACTGAAGCTTTCTTT. Protein product: CASSLGTGILGNTEAFF. Supplemented by reference TRBV7-2 and TRBJ1-1, the full variable domain reads GAGVSQSPSNKVTEKGKDVELRCDPISGHTALYWYRQSLGQGLEFLIYFQGNSAPDKSGLPSDRFSAERTGGSVSTLTIQRTQQEDSAVYLCASSLGTGILGNTEAFFGQGTRLTVV.

This chain uses TRBV9 with TRBJ1-1; 10 nucleotides agree with TRBD1. The CDR3 sequence is 16 residues long. Germline assignment: CDR1 SGDLS and CDR2 YYNGEE. V lost 3 bases to trimming and J lost 5 bases; unmatched junction nucleotides: 10. Written as DNA, the CDR3 is TGTGCCAGCAGCGGACCACGACAGGGGGCTGGGACTGAAGCTTTCTTT. Translating it yields CASSGPRQGAGTEAFF.

The J gene is TRBJ2-1, the V gene TRBV6-4; TRBD2 matches at 12 bases. Germline V lookup: CDR1 MRHNA, CDR2 SNTAGT. Losses at the gene ends were 5 bases for V and 9 bases for J; bases not matched to a gene: 8. This CDR3 comprises 15 residues. In nucleotides, the CDR3 is TGTGCCAGCAGTCTACGACTAGCGGGAGAAGGTGAGCAGTTCTTC. Translated, it gives CASSLRLAGEGEQFF.

This clone is a singleton in its sample. The chain has TRBV19 and TRBJ2-7; 9 nucleotides match TRBD1. Germline CDR1 reads LNHDA; CDR2 reads SQIVND (reference sequence). This CDR3 is built from 15 residues. Germline trimming cut 5 bases from V and 5 bases from J; bases unmatched to any gene: 10. CDR3 loop: CASSQTGTGFNEQYF. Here the CDR3 DNA reads TGTGCCAGTAGTCAAACCGGGACAGGGTTCAACGAGCAGTACTTC. Variable domain in full (rest from reference TRBV19 and TRBJ2-7): DGGITQSPKYLFRKEGQNVTLSCEQNLNHDAMYWYRQDPGQGLRLIYYSQIVNDFQKGDIAEGYSVSREKKESFPLTVTSAQKNPTAFYLCASSQTGTGFNEQYFGPGTRLTVT.

In DNA, the CDR3 is TGCGCCAGCAGCCAAGATAGGGCTAGCGGGGTCTACAATGAGCAGTTCTTC. This translates into CASSQDRASGVYNEQFF. V usage is TRBV4-3 and J usage is TRBJ2-1, with 9 bases fitting TRBD2. From germline, CDR1 is LGHNA and CDR2 YSLEER. The CDR3 loop spans 17 amino acids. V lost 0 bases to trimming and J lost 3 bases; unmatched junction nucleotides: 6.

The DNA of the CDR3 is TGTGCCAGCAGTCACCCGACAGGGGGCGTCGGGAACACTGAAGCTTTCTTT. Translated: CASSHPTGGVGNTEAFF. The chain has TRBV27 and TRBJ1-1, with TRBD1 identical over 10 bases. V dropped 5 bases and J dropped 1; count of bases not matched to a gene: 10. The CDR3 runs 17 residues. Germline CDR1 reads MNHEY; CDR2 reads SMNVEV (reference sequence).

The chain uses TRBV29-1 and TRBJ2-1; 15 bases fit TRBD2. Germline V gene lookup returns CDR1 SQVTM and CDR2 ANQGSEA. The junction had 18 bases not matched to a gene; V was cut back by 6 bases and J by 0 bases. CDR3 size: 21 residues. The CDR3, as DNA: TGCAGCGTCTCCCCATTATTGGGACTAGCGGGAGGTATCAGCTCCTACAATGAGCAGTTCTTC. Its translation: CSVSPLLGLAGGISSYNEQFF.

A remark on this clone: The identical CDR3 is also encoded by other nucleotide sequences in the sample. This chain connects TRBV2 to TRBJ2-2; TRBD1 aligns across 10 bases. Germline assignment: CDR1 SNHLY and CDR2 FYNNEI. CDR3 size: 16 residues. The junction had 5 bases not matched to a gene; V was cut back by 5 bases and J by 2 bases. The CDR3 protein is CASSWDRGSNTGELFF. The CDR3 bases are TGTGCCAGCAGTTGGGACAGGGGTTCCAACACCGGGGAGCTGTTTTTT.

The CDR3: CASSQAGQTGTDTQYF. CDR3 nucleotides: TGCGCCAGCAGCCAAGCAGGACAAACGGGCACAGATACGCAGTATTTT. V is TRBV4-3 and J is TRBJ2-3; tentatively, D is TRBD1 (5 bases). The CDR3 extends over 16 amino acids. V was cut by 1 base and J by 1 base, with 12 bases left in between. The V gene's germline CDR1 is LGHNA and CDR2 YSLEER.

The V gene is TRBV11-3, the J gene TRBJ2-1, with D possibly matching TRBD2 (6 bases). CDR1 is SGHNT, CDR2 YENEEA, per germline. The V and J ends lost 1 base and 9 bases respectively, with 16 bases between them. This CDR3 region has 15 residues. This chain's CDR3 is CASSLGGRRGGEQFF. CDR3 coding DNA: TGTGCCAGCAGCTTAGGTGGGAGGCGTGGGGGTGAGCAGTTCTTC. Full variable domain (outside the CDR3, taken from reference TRBV11-3 and TRBJ2-1): EAGVVQSPRYKIIEKKQPVAFWCNPISGHNTLYWYLQNLGQGPELLIRYENEEAVDDSQLPKDRFSAERLKGVDSTLKIQPAELGDSAVYLCASSLGGRRGGEQFFGPGTRLTVL.

The rearrangement links TRBV7-2 to TRBJ2-2; TRBD2 might be the D (5 bases). The germline V and J ends were trimmed by 0 bases and 5 bases, with 10 bases remaining between them. The CDR3 loop spans 15 amino acids. Per germline, CDR1 SGHTA and CDR2 FQGNSA. In DNA, the CDR3 is TGTGCCAGCAGCTTAGCTCGGAGAGGGACCGGGGAGCTGTTTTTT. Protein: CASSLARRGTGELFF.

This clone was seen just once. V and J are TRBV30 and TRBJ2-5, with D perhaps TRBD2 (6 bases). Germline V CDR1 and CDR2: GTSNPN, SVGIG (reference sequence). V gave up 7 bases and J gave up 1 base, with 19 bases separating them. The CDR3 contains 15 residues. The CDR3 sequence is CASLKRGGTQETQYF. As DNA, the CDR3 is TGTGCCTCCCTAAAGAGGGGCGGGACCCAAGAGACCCAGTACTTC.

V is TRBV18 and J is TRBJ2-7, with D unclear. V was trimmed by 3 bases and J by 7 bases, leaving 10 bases between them. There are 12 residues in the CDR3. The germline gives CDR1 KGHSH, CDR2 LQKENI. The CDR3 loop is CASSPQEQEQYF. The CDR3 nucleotides read TGTGCCAGCTCACCGCAGGAACAGGAGCAGTACTTC.

V gene TRBV7-2 combines with J gene TRBJ2-7, with 10 bases matching TRBD1. V shed 0 bases and J 4 bases; nucleotides not matched to a gene: 3. Germline values: CDR1 SGHTA, CDR2 FQGNSA. The CDR3 is made up of 15 amino acids. The CDR3 region is CASSLAGTGVYEQYF. The CDR3 coding sequence is TGTGCCAGCAGCTTAGCGGGGACAGGGGTGTACGAGCAGTACTTC.

The chain is built from TRBV28 and TRBJ1-5; 7 positions agree with TRBD1. CDR3 length: 14 amino acids. V was pared by 8 bases and J by 3 bases, with 7 bases of the junction left unmatched. Germline V CDR1 and CDR2: MDHEN, SYDVKM. For the CDR3, the DNA is TGTGCCAGCTTTTCCGGGACAGACAATCAGCCCCAGCATTTT. Translating it yields CASFSGTDNQPQHF. Complete variable domain (other parts from reference TRBV28 and TRBJ1-5): DVKVTQSSRYLVKRTGEKVFLECVQDMDHENMFWYRQDPGLGLRLIYFSYDVKMKEKGDIPEGYSVSREKKERFSLILESASTNQTSMYLCASFSGTDNQPQHFGDGTRLSIL.

V and J are TRBV7-7 and TRBJ2-2; D is unclear. The CDR3 extends over 15 amino acids. Germline CDR1 SSHAT, CDR2 FNYEAQ (reference sequence). V was cut by 1 base and J by 1 base, with 7 bases left in between. This chain's CDR3 is CASSLDRQNTGELFF. As DNA, the CDR3 is TGTGCCAGCAGCTTAGATAGACAGAACACCGGGGAGCTGTTTTTT.

The chain uses TRBV6-5 and TRBJ1-1; 8 bases are a match to TRBD1. In germline, CDR1 is MNHEY, CDR2 SVGAGI. With 6 bases clipped from V and 4 bases from J, the junction kept 1 base outside the gene matches. The CDR3 runs 12 residues. The chain's CDR3 is CASSTGGTEAFF. The CDR3 DNA is TGTGCCAGCAGCACAGGGGGCACTGAAGCTTTCTTT.

The gene calls are TRBV12-5 and TRBJ1-1, with D perhaps matching TRBD1 (5 bases). The V gene lost 3 bases and the J gene lost 0 bases, with 11 bases spanning the gap. The CDR3 runs 15 residues. Germline V gene sequence: CDR1 LGHNT, CDR2 FRNRAP. The DNA for the CDR3 is TGTGCTAGTGGTTTAAACCAGGGTTTGAACACTGAAGCTTTCTTT. Translating gives CASGLNQGLNTEAFF.